This is a list of T cell receptor beta chains from one sample in a study of control samples from healthy donors and cancer patients. TCRdb keeps only in-frame clones here, not all; method: immunoSEQ multiplex PCR. The sample has 150,000 to 200,000 clones, 88% seen once. Material for sequencing was blood. The receptor source for this set is a man aged 18 to 29 in good health. Both conserved end residues are part of each CDR3. The D gene is left open where the match is weak. Clone size is shown for a subset of rows, as once, few, many or a class of expanded clone.

>TRBV5-6|.|.|TRBJ2-3
CASSLGYVGRGPQYF
TGTGCCAGCAGCTTGGGTTATGTTGGCCGGGGGCCGCAGTATTTT
>TRBV7-6|.|.|TRBJ2-3
CASSLEVVGPLTSTDTQYF
TGTGCCAGCAGCTTAGAGGTTGTGGGCCCTCTCACTAGCACAGATACGCAGTATTTT
>TRBV7-2|.|.|TRBJ1-4
CASSWSGQNEKLFF
TGTGCCAGCAGCTGGTCGGGCCAAAATGAAAAACTGTTTTTT
>TRBV6-2/TRBV6-3|.|.|TRBJ1-6
CASSSRGSPTNSPLHF
TGTGCCAGCAGTTCACGGGGGAGCCCCACCAATTCACCCCTCCACTTT
>TRBV6-2/TRBV6-3|.|TRBD1|TRBJ1-5
CASSGRTGESNQPQHF
TGTGCCAGCAGCGGACGAACAGGGGAAAGCAATCAGCCCCAGCATTTT
>TRBV4-1|once|TRBD1|TRBJ1-2
CASSQGDRIKGDGYTF
TGCGCCAGCAGCCAAGGGGACAGGATCAAAGGGGATGGCTACACCTTC
>TRBV6-5|.|.|TRBJ2-7
CASSYSYNSYEQYF
TGTGCCAGCAGTTACTCATACAACTCCTACGAGCAGTACTTC
>TRBV29-1|.|TRBD2|TRBJ2-1
CSVEGREGNNEQFF
TGCAGCGTTGAAGGGAGGGAGGGGAACAATGAGCAGTTCTTC
>TRBV6-1|once|.|TRBJ1-4
CASSDGRSNEKLFF
TGTGCCAGCAGTGACGGACGGAGTAATGAAAAACTGTTTTTT
>TRBV12-3/TRBV12-4|.|TRBD1|TRBJ1-6
CASTRQGLGPLHF
TGTGCCAGCACTCGACAGGGTTTAGGGCCCCTCCACTTT
>TRBV11-2|few|.|TRBJ1-2
CASSLAGGGYTF
TGTGCCAGCAGCTTAGCTGGCGGTGGCTACACCTTC
>TRBV6-1|.|.|TRBJ2-3
CASSETIFDTQYF
TGTGCCAGCAGTGAAACTATCTTTGATACGCAGTATTTT
>TRBV5-1|.|.|TRBJ1-2
CASSWTPGDYGYTF
TGCGCCAGCAGCTGGACCCCGGGCGACTATGGCTACACCTTC
>TRBV5-6|once|TRBD1|TRBJ1-4
CASSLAGQFNEKLFF
TGTGCCAGCAGCTTGGCGGGACAGTTTAACGAAAAACTGTTTTTT
>TRBV2|.|.|TRBJ1-4
CASRGTVNEKLFF
TGTGCCAGCAGGGGGACGGTTAATGAAAAACTGTTTTTT
>TRBV30|.|TRBD1|TRBJ2-2
CASTGESGELFF
TGTGCCTCAACAGGGGAATCCGGGGAGCTGTTTTTT